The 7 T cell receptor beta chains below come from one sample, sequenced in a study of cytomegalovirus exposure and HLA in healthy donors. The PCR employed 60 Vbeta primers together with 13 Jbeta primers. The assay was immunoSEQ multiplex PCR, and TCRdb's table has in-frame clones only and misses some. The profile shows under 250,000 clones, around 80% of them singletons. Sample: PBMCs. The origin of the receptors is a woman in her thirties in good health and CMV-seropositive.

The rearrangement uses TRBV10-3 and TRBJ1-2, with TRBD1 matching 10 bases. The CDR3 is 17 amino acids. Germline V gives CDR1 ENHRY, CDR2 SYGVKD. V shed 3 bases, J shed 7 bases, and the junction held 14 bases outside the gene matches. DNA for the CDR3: TGTGCCATCAGTGAAAAAGGACAGGGGGACCTTGCGAGTGGCTACACCTTC. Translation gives CAISEKGQGDLASGYTF.

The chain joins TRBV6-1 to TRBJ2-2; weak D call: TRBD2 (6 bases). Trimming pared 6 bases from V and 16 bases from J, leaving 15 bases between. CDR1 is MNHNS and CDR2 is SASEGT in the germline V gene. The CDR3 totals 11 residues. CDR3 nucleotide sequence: TGTGCCAGCAGGGGAGGCGTCGGTCCGTTTTTT. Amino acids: CASRGGVGPFF.

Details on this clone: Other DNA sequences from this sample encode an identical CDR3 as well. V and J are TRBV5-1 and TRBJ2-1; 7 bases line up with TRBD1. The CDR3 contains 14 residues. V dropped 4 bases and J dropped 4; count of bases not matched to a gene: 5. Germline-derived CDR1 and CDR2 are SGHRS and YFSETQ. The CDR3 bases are TGCGCCAGCAGCGCGTCAGGGGGATACAATGAGCAGTTCTTC. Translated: CASSASGGYNEQFF.

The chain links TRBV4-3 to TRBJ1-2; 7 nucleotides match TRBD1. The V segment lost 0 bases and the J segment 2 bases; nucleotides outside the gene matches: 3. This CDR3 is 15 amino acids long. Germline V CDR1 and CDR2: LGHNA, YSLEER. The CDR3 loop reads CASSQDLQGNYGYTF. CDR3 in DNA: TGCGCCAGCAGCCAAGATCTACAGGGGAACTATGGCTACACCTTC.

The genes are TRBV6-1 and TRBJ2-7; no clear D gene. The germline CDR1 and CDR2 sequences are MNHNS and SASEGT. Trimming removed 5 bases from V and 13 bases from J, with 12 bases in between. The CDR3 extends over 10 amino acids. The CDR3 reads CASSTRHLYF. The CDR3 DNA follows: TGTGCCAGCAGTACCCGACACCTCTACTTC.

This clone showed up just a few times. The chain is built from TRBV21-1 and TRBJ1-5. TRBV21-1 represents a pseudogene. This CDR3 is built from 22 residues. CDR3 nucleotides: TGTGCCAGCAGCAAACCTCGTCGCCCCCGGGGGAGTATATGGCTTAGCAATCAGCCCCAGCATTTT. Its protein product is CASSKPRRPRGSIWLSNQPQHF.

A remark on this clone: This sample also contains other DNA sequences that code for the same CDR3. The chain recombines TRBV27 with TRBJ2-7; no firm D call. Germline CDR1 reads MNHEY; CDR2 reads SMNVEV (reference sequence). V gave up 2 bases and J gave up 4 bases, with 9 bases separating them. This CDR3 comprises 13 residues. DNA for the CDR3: TGTGCCAGCAGTTTAAGAGGTTCTTACGAGCAGTACTTC. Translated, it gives CASSLRGSYEQYF.